Ten or more counts support the clone carrying this T cell receptor beta chain. The data are from a study of molecular identifiers for immune sequencing clone quantification. Trimming removed 0 bases at V and 0 bases at J, with 15 bases between. The V gene's germline CDR1 is DFQATT and CDR2 SNEGSKA (reference sequence). There are 16 residues in the CDR3. TCRdb re-analysed the PCR reads in MiXCR, keeping a single row per CDR3 protein. In the table there are 90,000 or so distinct CDR3 sequences, over 20% of which are singletons. This receptor was obtained from a human donor in good health. Some libraries in this study had Jurkat cell RNA spiked in. Sequencing was carried out using naive CD8+ T cells from blood, with Jurkat cell RNA spiked in. Noted subset: FACS-sorted CD8+CD4-CCR7+CD45RA+ naive T cells. The chain carries TRBV20-1 and TRBJ2-7; possible D gene TRBD1, 6 bases. The CDR3 spells CSAREDFRTASYEQYF. The CDR3 coding sequence is TGCAGTGCTAGAGAGGATTTTAGGACAGCCTCCTACGAGCAGTACTTC.